This T cell receptor beta chain appears in the sequencing data of a study of blood T cell repertoires in COVID-19. About the research overall: The United States, Italy and Spain were the sources of the acute and convalescent COVID-19 samples.

Profiling relied on immunoSEQ multiplex PCR, and the TCRdb table lists in-frame clones only, not all of them. This sample has some 80,000 clones, with around 80% found just once. From germline, CDR1 is LNHNV and CDR2 YYDKDF (reference sequence). The CDR3 contains 12 residues. V was clipped by 3 bases and J by 7 bases; unmatched bases: 2. The material sequenced was peripheral blood. The clonotype originates from a woman in her forties or fifties with acute or convalescent COVID-19. The J gene is TRBJ1-2, the V gene TRBV15; 7 bases line up with TRBD1. CDR3 in DNA: TGTGCCACCAGCAGGGACAGGATTGGCTACACCTTC. This gives the protein CATSRDRIGYTF. Based on the CDR3 plus reference TRBV15 and TRBJ1-2, the full variable domain is DAMVIQNPRYQVTQFGKPVTLSCSQTLNHNVMYWYQQKSSQAPKLLFHYYDKDFNNEADTPDNFQSRRPNTSFCFLDIRSPGLGDTAMYLCATSRDRIGYTFGSGTRLTVV.